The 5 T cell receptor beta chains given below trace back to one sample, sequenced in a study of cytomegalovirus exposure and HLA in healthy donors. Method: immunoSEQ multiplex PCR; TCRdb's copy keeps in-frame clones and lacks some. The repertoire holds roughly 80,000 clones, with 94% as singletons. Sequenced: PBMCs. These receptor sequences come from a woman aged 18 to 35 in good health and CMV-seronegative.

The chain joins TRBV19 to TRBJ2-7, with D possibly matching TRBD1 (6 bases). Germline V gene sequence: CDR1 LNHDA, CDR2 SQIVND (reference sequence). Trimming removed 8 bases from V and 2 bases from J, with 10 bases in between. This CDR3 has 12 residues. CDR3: CASGDRTYEQYF. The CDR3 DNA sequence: TGTGCCAGTGGAGACAGGACCTACGAGCAGTACTTC.

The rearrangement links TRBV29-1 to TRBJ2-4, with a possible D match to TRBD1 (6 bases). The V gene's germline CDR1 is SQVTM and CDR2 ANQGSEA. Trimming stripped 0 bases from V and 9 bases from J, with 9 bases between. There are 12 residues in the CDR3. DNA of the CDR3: TGCAGCGTTGAAGATCTGGACAGCATTCAGTACTTC. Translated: CSVEDLDSIQYF.

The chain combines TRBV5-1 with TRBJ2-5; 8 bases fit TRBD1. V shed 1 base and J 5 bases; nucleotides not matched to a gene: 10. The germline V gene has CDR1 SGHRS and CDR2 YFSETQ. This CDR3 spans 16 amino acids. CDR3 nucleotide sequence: TGCGCCAGCAGCTTGAGTATGACAGGGGAAATGGAGACCCAGTACTTC. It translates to CASSLSMTGEMETQYF.

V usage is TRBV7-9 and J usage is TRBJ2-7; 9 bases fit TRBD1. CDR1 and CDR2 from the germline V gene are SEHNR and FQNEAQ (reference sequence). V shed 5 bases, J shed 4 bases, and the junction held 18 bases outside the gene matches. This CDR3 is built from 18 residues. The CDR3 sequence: CASSALSLQGAINYEQYF. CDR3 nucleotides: TGTGCCAGCAGCGCGCTGTCCCTACAGGGGGCTATTAATTACGAGCAGTACTTC.

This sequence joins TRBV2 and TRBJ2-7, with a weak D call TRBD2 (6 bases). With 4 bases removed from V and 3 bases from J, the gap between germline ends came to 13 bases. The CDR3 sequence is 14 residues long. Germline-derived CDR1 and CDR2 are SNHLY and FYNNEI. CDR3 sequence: CASSVAAGFYEQYF. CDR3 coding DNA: TGTGCCAGCAGTGTAGCGGCCGGGTTCTACGAGCAGTACTTC.